Presented here are 3 T cell receptor beta chains from one specimen sequenced in a study of CD8 T cells in Susac syndrome. The RNA, about 0.5 to 1 ug, was put through reverse transcription using random hexamers. TCRdb independently ran MiXCR on the immunoSEQ multiplex PCR reads; one entry per CDR3 protein. The sample has some 140,000 distinct CDR3 sequences, 85% to 95% seen once. The material sequenced was CD8+ T cells from PBMCs. Receptors were obtained from a human donor with Susac syndrome.

The J gene is TRBJ1-1, the V gene TRBV7-9; D remains ambiguous. The CDR3 runs to 13 residues. The V end was cut by 5 bases, the J end by 0 bases, with 7 bases between. The germline V gene encodes CDR1 SEHNR and CDR2 FQNEAQ (reference sequence). The CDR3: CASSHPLNTEAFF. The CDR3 DNA reads as TGTGCCAGCAGCCACCCATTGAACACTGAAGCTTTCTTT.

The rearrangement links TRBV7-8 to TRBJ2-7; weak D call: TRBD2 (6 bases). The V gene lost 5 bases and the J gene lost 4 bases, with 18 bases spanning the gap. Germline CDR1 and CDR2: SGHVS and FQNEAQ. This CDR3 contains 15 residues. The CDR3 reads CASSNPTSSQYEQYF. The CDR3 DNA follows: TGTGCCAGCAGCAACCCTACTAGCTCGCAGTACGAGCAGTACTTC.

This clonotype has a handful of counts. This chain uses TRBV12-3 or TRBV12-4 with TRBJ2-7, with 14 bases identical to TRBD2. The CDR3 length is 15 residues. V lost 6 bases to trimming and J lost 4 bases; unmatched junction nucleotides: 5. The CDR3 reads CASSQGLAGEYEQYF. The CDR3 DNA sequence: TGTGCCAGCAGCCAGGGACTAGCGGGAGAATACGAGCAGTACTTC.